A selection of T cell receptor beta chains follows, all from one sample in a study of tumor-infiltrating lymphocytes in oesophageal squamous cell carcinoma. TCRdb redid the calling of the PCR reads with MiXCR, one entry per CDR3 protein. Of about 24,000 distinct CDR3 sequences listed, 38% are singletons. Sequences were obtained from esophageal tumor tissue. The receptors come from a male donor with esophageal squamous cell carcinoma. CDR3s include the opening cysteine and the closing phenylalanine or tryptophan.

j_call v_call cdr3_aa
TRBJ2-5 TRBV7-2 CASSLELSYEQYF
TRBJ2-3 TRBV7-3 CASSLWGGSLTDTQYF
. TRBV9 CASSVPPGGGDEQYF
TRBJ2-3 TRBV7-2 CASSRDHLSTDTQYF
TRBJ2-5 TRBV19 CASSIGKTGALKETQYF
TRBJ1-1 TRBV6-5 CASSSQTGGGNTEAFF
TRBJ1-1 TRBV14 CASSPRGGNTEAFF
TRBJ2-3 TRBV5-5 CASSLSGSTDTQYF
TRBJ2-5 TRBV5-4 CAEGVDQETQYF
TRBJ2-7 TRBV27 CASSTRTMPYEQYF
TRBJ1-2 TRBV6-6 CASSYSVAGNYGYTF
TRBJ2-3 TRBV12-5 CASGEGSDTQYF
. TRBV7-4 CASSLPLPQWELFF
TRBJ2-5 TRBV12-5 CASGKEGLRQETQYF
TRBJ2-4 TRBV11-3 CASSSRDRGPNTGELYF
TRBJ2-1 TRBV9 CASSAEGGSSSYNEQFF
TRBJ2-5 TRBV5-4 CASSFGSGGAKETQYF
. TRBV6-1 CASSEGYYEQYF
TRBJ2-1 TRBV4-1 CASSQHGLASSYNEQFF
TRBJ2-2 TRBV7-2 CASSRGQGAGELFF
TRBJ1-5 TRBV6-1 CASSYDRHNQPQHF
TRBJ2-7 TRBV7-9 CASSRLSGESHEQYF
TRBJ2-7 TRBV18 CASSPRTELTYEQYF
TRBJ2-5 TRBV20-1 CSARVLAGGLRETQYF
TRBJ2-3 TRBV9 CASSGEETSGTDTQYF
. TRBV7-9 CASSLASTGYETQYF
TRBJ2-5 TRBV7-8 CASSPDRGEETQYF
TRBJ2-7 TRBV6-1 CASSYAGLAFYSAYNEQYF
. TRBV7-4 CASSLASGLRQFF
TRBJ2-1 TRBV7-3 CASSIRATGEQFF
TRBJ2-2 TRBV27 CASSPQGRTGELFF
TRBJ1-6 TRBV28 CASSLFREAF
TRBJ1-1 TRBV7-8 CASSRSRSGLRAFF
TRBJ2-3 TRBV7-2 CASSPRQGGSTDTQYF
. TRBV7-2 CASSHPGTGTYEQYF
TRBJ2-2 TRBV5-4 CASRPGDRTNTGELFF
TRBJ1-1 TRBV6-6 CASSYSILGTALEAFF
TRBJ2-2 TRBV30 CAWTLIPGELFF
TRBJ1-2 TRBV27 CASSPAELRDGYTF
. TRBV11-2 CASSWGGPSNEQFF
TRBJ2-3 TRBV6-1 CASREGVEDTQYF
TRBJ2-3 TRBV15 CATSRDRGGSIDEQYF
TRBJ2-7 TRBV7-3 CASSLIWARDEQYF
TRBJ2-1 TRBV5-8 CASSWTSGGRSYNEQFF
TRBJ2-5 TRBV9 CASSVEGRPETQYF
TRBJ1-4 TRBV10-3 CAISAGDRSNEKLFF
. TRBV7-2 CASSPHQGQGYTF
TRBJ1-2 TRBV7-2 CASSRQPGTDYGYTF
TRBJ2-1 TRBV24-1 CATSAGTGGRVEQFF
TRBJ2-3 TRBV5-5 CASSGGTSTDTQYF
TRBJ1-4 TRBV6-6 CASSYRPTWKLFF
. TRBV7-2 CASSLWFGRGRFKQYF
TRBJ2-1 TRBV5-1 CASTTWRASGLNSDTQFF
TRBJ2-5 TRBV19 CASSIVGMGTQYF
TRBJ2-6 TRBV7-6 CASSLNTPSSGANVLTF
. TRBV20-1 CSARRLAGETQYF
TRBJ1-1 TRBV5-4 CASSFDWGRTEAFF